The source of this T cell receptor (beta chain) is a study of blood T cells in healthy people across ages. This clonotype was seen more than once but under ten times. The V end was cut by 4 bases, the J end by 3 bases, with 8 bases between. This CDR3 contains 12 residues. Per the germline V gene, CDR1 is SQVTM and CDR2 is ANQGSEA. Using a J-beta primer mix together with a sample-barcoded 5' primer, a second PCR was run for roughly 6 to 11 cycles. TCRdb re-called the 5' RACE reads with MiXCR, one entry per CDR3 protein. Among 450,000 to 700,000 distinct CDR3 sequences, about 26% were seen once, and the ten largest hold less than 20%.

The chain employs TRBV29-1 and TRBJ2-3, with unresolved D. The material sequenced was blood. The sequence was collected from a woman in her sixties or seventies in good health. CDR3 in amino acids: CSVGDQTDTQYF. The CDR3 DNA reads as TGCAGCGTTGGAGACCAGACAGATACGCAGTATTTT.